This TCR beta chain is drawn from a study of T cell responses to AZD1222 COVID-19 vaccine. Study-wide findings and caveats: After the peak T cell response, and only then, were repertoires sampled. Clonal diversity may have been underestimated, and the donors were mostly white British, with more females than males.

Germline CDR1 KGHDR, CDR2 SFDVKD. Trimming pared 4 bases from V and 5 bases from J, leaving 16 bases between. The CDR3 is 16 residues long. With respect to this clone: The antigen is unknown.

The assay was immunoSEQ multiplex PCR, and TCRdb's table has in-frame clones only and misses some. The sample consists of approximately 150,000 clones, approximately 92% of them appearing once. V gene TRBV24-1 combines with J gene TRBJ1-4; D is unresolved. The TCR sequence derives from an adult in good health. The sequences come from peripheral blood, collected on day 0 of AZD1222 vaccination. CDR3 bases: TGTGCCACCAGTGACCCCTCTCGTACGGGAAATGAAAAACTGTTTTTT. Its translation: CATSDPSRTGNEKLFF.